This T cell receptor beta chain stems from a study of blood T cell repertoires in COVID-19. Germline trimming cut 9 bases from V and 5 bases from J; bases unmatched to any gene: 10. Looked up from germline, CDR1 is MDHEN and CDR2 is SYDVKM. The CDR3 contains 14 residues. Using immunoSEQ multiplex PCR, the repertoire was profiled, and TCRdb retains in-frame clones only, with some absent. Of about 210,000 clones detected, approximately 80% appear once; the ten largest clones hold around 8.9%. Sequencing was carried out using PBMCs or T cells enriched from blood (not recorded which). The sequence came from a woman between 45 and 65 years old with acute COVID-19. This chain joins TRBV28 and TRBJ1-1, with 9 bases aligning to TRBD1. The CDR3 region has the DNA TGTGCCAGTAAGATGGACAGGGGACGAACTGAAGCTTTCTTT. This translates into CASKMDRGRTEAFF.